These T cell receptor beta chains were read from a single sample in a study of blood T cell repertoires in COVID-19. TCRdb's table, derived via immunoSEQ multiplex PCR, lists solely in-frame clones and lacks some. Of about 410,000 clones listed, around nine tenths are singletons. The sample was peripheral blood. The receptors were gathered from a woman in her thirties or forties with COVID-19, enrolled during active disease. Each CDR3 is given with its conserved first and last residue. A D gene is named only where the DNA matches it firmly. The listing skips clone size in some rows; elsewhere it reads once, few, many or a size class.

TRBJ1-6,.,TRBV28,.,CASSFHRDYSPLHF,TGTGCCAGCAGTTTCCACAGGGATTATTCACCCCTCCACTTT
TRBJ2-7,.,TRBV6-5,.,CASSPGSSYEQYF,TGTGCCAGCAGTCCCGGGTCTTCCTACGAGCAGTACTTC
TRBJ2-5,TRBD2,TRBV7-6,.,CASSLVTSGKETQYF,TGTGCCAGCAGCTTAGTGACTAGCGGAAAAGAGACCCAGTACTTC
TRBJ2-3,.,TRBV11-2,.,CASSLIPRFPDTQYF,TGTGCCAGCAGCCTCATTCCGAGGTTCCCGGATACGCAGTATTTT
TRBJ2-1,TRBD2,TRBV5-4,.,CASSFLTSGRDEQFF,TGTGCCAGCAGCTTCCTGACTAGCGGGAGGGATGAGCAGTTCTTC
TRBJ2-2,TRBD2,TRBV3-1/TRBV3-2,few,CASSHRGVAGVAGELFF,TGTGCCAGCAGCCACCGCGGCGTAGCGGGGGTCGCCGGGGAGCTGTTTTTT
TRBJ1-1,.,TRBV19,few,CASTILSGWDTEAFF,TGTGCCAGTACCATCCTATCGGGATGGGACACTGAAGCTTTCTTT
TRBJ2-1,TRBD2,TRBV12-5,.,CASGLGTSGASLFF,TGTGCTAGTGGTTTGGGGACTAGCGGGGCTTCCCTGTTCTTC
TRBJ1-2,.,TRBV19,.,CASSIPGRHYGYTF,TGTGCCAGTAGTATCCCGGGGAGGCACTATGGCTACACCTTC
TRBJ1-5,TRBD1,TRBV30,once,CAWSVPGRGIQPQHF,TGTGCCTGGAGTGTACCGGGCAGGGGGATTCAGCCCCAGCATTTT
TRBJ2-7,.,TRBV6-2/TRBV6-3,.,CASSIMPGEQYF,TGTGCCAGCAGCATCATGCCAGGCGAGCAGTACTTC
TRBJ2-7,.,TRBV5-1,few,CASSLDLATYEQYF,TGCGCCAGCAGCTTGGATCTAGCGACCTACGAGCAGTACTTC
TRBJ1-2,TRBD1,TRBV6-5,.,CASRGTGTGNGYTF,TGTGCCAGCAGGGGAACCGGGACAGGAAATGGCTACACCTTC
TRBJ1-2,.,TRBV27,.,CASSLSPELYGYTF,TGTGCCAGCAGTTTATCTCCGGAGCTTTATGGCTACACCTTC
TRBJ1-1,.,TRBV7-2,once,CASSPSQDNFEAFF,TGTGCCAGCAGCCCATCACAGGATAATTTTGAAGCTTTCTTT
TRBJ2-7,TRBD2,TRBV12-5,.,CASGLVGLAGSGTSYEQYF,TGTGCTAGTGGTTTGGTCGGACTAGCGGGAAGCGGTACCTCCTACGAGCAGTACTTC
TRBJ2-1,TRBD2,TRBV6-6,.,CASSPSLRTSGGARERSSYNEQFF,TGTGCCAGCAGTCCGAGTTTGAGGACTAGCGGGGGGGCGAGAGAACGGAGCTCCTACAATGAGCAGTTCTTC
TRBJ1-3,.,TRBV28,.,CASSLVGGPGNTIYF,TGTGCCAGCAGTTTAGTGGGGGGGCCTGGAAACACCATATATTTT
TRBJ2-3,.,TRBV28,.,CASSLLPNSGPDTQYF,TGTGCCAGCAGTTTATTACCCAATAGCGGACCAGATACGCAGTATTTT
TRBJ1-1,.,TRBV30,.,CAWSVGWRGPDTEAFF,TGTGCCTGGAGTGTCGGTTGGCGGGGTCCGGACACTGAAGCTTTCTTT
TRBJ2-6,.,TRBV15,.,CATSRSDSGANVLTF,TGTGCCACCAGCAGAAGCGACTCTGGGGCCAACGTCCTGACTTTC
TRBJ1-1,TRBD1,TRBV28,.,CASSLTPPGQDSAFF,TGTGCCAGCAGTTTAACCCCGCCGGGACAGGATTCAGCTTTCTTT